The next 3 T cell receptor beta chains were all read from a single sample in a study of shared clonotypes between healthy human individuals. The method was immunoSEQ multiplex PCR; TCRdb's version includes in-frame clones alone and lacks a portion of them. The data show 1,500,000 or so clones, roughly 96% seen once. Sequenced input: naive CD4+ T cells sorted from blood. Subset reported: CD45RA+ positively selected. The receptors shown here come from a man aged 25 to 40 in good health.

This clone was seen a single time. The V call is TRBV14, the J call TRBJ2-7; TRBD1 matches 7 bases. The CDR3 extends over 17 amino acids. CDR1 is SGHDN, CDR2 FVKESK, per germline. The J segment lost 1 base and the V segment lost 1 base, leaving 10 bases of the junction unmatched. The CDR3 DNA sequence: TGTGCCAGCAGCCAAGTGCCCAGGACAGGCTTATCCTACGAGCAGTACTTC. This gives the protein CASSQVPRTGLSYEQYF.

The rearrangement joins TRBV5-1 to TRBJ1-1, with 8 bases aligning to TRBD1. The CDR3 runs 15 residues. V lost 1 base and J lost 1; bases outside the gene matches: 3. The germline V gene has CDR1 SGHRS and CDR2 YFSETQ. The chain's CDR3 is CASSLLGTGNTEAFF. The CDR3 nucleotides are TGCGCCAGCAGCTTGTTAGGGACAGGGAACACTGAAGCTTTCTTT.

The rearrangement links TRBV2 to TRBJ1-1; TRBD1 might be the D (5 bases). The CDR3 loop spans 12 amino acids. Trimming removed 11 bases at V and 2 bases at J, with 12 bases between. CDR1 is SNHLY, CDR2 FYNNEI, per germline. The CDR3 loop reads CAGETVNTEAFF. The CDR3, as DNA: TGTGCCGGAGAGACAGTCAACACTGAAGCTTTCTTT.